These 5 T cell receptor beta chains were all obtained from the same sample, sequenced in a study of blood T cell repertoires in COVID-19. The table came from immunoSEQ multiplex PCR; TCRdb's copy has only in-frame clones and leaves some out. The sample consists of fewer than 250,000 clones, 84% of them appearing once. The sample comprised peripheral blood. These receptors all stem from a man aged 25 to 45 with active or convalescent COVID-19.

This rearrangement joins TRBV27 to TRBJ2-1; TRBD2 matches 7 bases. This CDR3 region has 14 residues. Germline CDR1 reads MNHEY; CDR2 reads SMNVEV (reference sequence). The V gene end was trimmed by 5 bases and the J gene end by 5 bases; junction bases not matched to a gene: 6. The CDR3 DNA reads as TGTGCCAGCAGTATTAATCGGGGGGACAATGAGCAGTTCTTC. Amino acids: CASSINRGDNEQFF.

The rearrangement uses TRBV10-3 and TRBJ2-5, with D maybe TRBD1 (6 bases). V was pared by 8 bases and J by 1 base, with 8 bases between. This CDR3 contains 12 residues. The germline gives CDR1 ENHRY, CDR2 SYGVKD. The CDR3 DNA reads TGTGCCATCGGGGGCCCCCAAGAGACCCAGTACTTC. Translated: CAIGGPQETQYF.

The V and J genes are TRBV28 and TRBJ2-3, with D perhaps TRBD2 (6 bases). CDR1 MDHEN and CDR2 SYDVKM come from the germline V gene. The germline V and J ends were trimmed by 7 bases and 0 bases, with 8 bases remaining between them. The length of the CDR3 is 13 residues. This chain's CDR3 is CASTSASTDTQYF. The DNA for the CDR3 is TGTGCCAGCACTAGCGCTAGCACAGATACGCAGTATTTT. Supplemented by reference TRBV28 and TRBJ2-3, the full variable domain reads DVKVTQSSRYLVKRTGEKVFLECVQDMDHENMFWYRQDPGLGLRLIYFSYDVKMKEKGDIPEGYSVSREKKERFSLILESASTNQTSMYLCASTSASTDTQYFGPGTRLTVL.

The chain recombines TRBV28 with TRBJ1-5, with 9 bases identical to TRBD1. The ends lost 2 bases at V and 7 bases at J; junction bases unmatched: 6. The CDR3 contains 15 residues. Germline V gene sequence: CDR1 MDHEN, CDR2 SYDVKM. Here the CDR3 reads CASSLRTGGGQPQHF. CDR3 coding DNA: TGTGCCAGCAGTTTAAGAACAGGGGGCGGACAGCCCCAGCATTTT.

This chain joins TRBV7-2 and TRBJ2-1; D call uncertain. Germline CDR1 is SGHTA and CDR2 is FQGNSA. This CDR3 spans 13 amino acids. V was clipped by 5 bases and J by 8 bases, with 13 bases between them. The CDR3 spells CASSLRRSHEQFF. CDR3 DNA sequence: TGTGCCAGCAGCCTCCGGCGGTCCCATGAGCAGTTCTTC.